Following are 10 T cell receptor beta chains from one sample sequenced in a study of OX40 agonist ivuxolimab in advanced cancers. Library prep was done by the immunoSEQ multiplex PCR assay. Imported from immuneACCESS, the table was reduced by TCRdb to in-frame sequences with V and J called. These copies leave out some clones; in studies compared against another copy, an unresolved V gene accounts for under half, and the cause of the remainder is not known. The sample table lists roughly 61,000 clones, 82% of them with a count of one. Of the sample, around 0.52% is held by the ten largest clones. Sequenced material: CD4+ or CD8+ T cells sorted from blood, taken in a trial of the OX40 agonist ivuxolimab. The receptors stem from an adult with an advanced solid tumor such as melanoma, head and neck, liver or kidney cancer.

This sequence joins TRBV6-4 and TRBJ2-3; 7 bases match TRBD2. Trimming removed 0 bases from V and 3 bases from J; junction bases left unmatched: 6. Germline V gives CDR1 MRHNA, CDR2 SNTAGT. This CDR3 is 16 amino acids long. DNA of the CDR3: TGTGCCAGCAGTGACTCTACGGGAGGACGTACAGATACGCAGTATTTT. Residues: CASSDSTGGRTDTQYF.

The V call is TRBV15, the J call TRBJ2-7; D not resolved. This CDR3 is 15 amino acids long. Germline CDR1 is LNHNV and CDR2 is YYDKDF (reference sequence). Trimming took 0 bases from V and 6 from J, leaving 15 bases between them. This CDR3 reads CATSRDRISDREQYF. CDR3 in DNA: TGTGCCACCAGCAGAGATCGGATTTCCGATCGCGAGCAGTACTTC.

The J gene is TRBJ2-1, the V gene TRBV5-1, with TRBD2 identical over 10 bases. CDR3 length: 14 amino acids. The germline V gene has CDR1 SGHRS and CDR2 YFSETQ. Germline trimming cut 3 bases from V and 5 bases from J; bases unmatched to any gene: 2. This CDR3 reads CASSSGLANNEQFF. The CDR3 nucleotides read TGCGCCAGCAGCTCGGGACTAGCGAACAATGAGCAGTTCTTC.

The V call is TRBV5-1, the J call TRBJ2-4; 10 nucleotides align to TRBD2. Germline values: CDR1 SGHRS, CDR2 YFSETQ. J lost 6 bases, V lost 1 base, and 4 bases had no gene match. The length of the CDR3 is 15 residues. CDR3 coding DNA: TGCGCCAGCAGCTTGACTAGCGGGATATCAAACATTCAGTACTTC. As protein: CASSLTSGISNIQYF.

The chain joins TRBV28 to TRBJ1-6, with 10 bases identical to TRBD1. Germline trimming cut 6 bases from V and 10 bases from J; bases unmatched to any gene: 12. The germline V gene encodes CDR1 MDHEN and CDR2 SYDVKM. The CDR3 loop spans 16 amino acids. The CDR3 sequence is CASSFHRDRGRSPLHF. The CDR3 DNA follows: TGTGCCAGCAGCTTTCACAGGGACAGGGGCAGATCACCCCTCCACTTT.

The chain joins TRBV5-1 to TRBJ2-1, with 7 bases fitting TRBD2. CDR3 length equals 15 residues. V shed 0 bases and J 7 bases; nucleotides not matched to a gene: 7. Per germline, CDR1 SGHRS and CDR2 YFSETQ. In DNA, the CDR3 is TGCGCCAGCAGCTTGGTTGCGGGAGTGGGAAATGAGCAGTTCTTC. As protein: CASSLVAGVGNEQFF.

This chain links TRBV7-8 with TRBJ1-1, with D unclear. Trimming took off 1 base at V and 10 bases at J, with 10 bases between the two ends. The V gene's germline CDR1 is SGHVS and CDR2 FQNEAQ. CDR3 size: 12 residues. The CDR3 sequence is CASSLEFGGAFF. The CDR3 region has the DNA TGTGCCAGCAGCTTAGAGTTCGGAGGAGCTTTCTTT. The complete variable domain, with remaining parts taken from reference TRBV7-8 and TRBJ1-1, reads GAGVSQSPRYKVAKRGQDVALRCDPISGHVSLFWYQQALGQGPEFLTYFQNEAQLDKSGLPSDRFFAERPEGSVSTLKIQRTQQEDSAVYLCASSLEFGGAFFGQGTRLTVV.

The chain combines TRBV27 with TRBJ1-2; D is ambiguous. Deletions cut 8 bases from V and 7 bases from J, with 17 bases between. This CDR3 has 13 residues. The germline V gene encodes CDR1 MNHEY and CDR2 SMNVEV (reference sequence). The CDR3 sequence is CASAIDNLGGYTF. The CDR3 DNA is TGTGCCAGCGCCATAGACAATTTAGGTGGCTACACCTTC.

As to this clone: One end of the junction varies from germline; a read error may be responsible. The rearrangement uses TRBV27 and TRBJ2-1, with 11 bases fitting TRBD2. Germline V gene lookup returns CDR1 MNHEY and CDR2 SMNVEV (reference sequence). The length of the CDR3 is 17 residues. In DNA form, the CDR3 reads TGTGCCAGCAATTTAATGGCTGGACTAGCGGGCCTCAATGAGCAGTTCTTC. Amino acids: CASNLMAGLAGLNEQFF.

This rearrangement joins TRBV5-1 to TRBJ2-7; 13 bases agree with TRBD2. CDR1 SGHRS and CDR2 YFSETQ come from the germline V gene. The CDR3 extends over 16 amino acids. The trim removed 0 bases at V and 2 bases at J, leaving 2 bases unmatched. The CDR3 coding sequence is TGCGCCAGCAGCTTGGGGGGGACTAGCGGGACCTACGAGCAGTACTTC. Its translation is CASSLGGTSGTYEQYF.